Listed below are T cell receptor beta chains from one sample, sequenced in a study of shared T cell receptors in the human thymus. Clones were read by immunoSEQ multiplex PCR, and TCRdb kept only the in-frame ones, dropping some. The table lists roughly 550,000 clones, 78% of them singletons. The same sample was also studied in work on human thymus T cells.

The sequencing sample was made of thymocytes. The receptors derive from a boy younger than two with a congenital heart defect. Both conserved end residues are part of each CDR3. Each record gives: J gene, V gene, D gene, clone size, CDR3 length, CDR3 DNA, CDR3 protein. A D gene is named only where the DNA matches it firmly. For some rows the clone size is stated as once, few or many, or as a class when expanded; others skip it.

TRBJ2-7,TRBV28,TRBD1,-,15,TGTGCCAGCAGTTCCGGGACAGAGAGCTCCTACGAGCAGTACTTC,CASSSGTESSYEQYF
TRBJ2-3,TRBV29-1,TRBD2,-,13,TGCAGCGGATCCGGGACTAGCGAGAATACGCAGTATTTT,CSGSGTSENTQYF
TRBJ2-1,TRBV29-1,TRBD1,-,11,TGCAGCGTTTACCCAGGGGGCGAGCAGTTCTTC,CSVYPGGEQFF
TRBJ2-7,TRBV4-1,TRBD1,-,14,TGCGCCAGCAGCCTATACCGGGACAGGGGTGAGCAGTACTTC,CASSLYRDRGEQYF
TRBJ2-1,TRBV4-1,TRBD2,-,18,TGCGCCAGCAGCCAAGGATCCCCGACTAGCGGGGACTACAATGAGCAGTTCTTC,CASSQGSPTSGDYNEQFF
TRBJ2-3,TRBV5-1,-,once,13,TGCGCCAGCAGCTTTCAGAGCACAGATACGCAGTATTTT,CASSFQSTDTQYF
TRBJ1-1,TRBV5-6,-,-,13,TGTGCCAGCAGCCCTAGAGGGGGTACTGAAGCTTTCTTT,CASSPRGGTEAFF
TRBJ1-2,TRBV18,-,-,12,TGTGCCAGCTCACCCGCAGGTTATGGCTACACCTTC,CASSPAGYGYTF
TRBJ2-3,TRBV9,TRBD1,-,19,TGTGCCAGCAGCGTAGGACCCTTTAGACAGGGGCCCGTTGCAGATACGCAGTATTTT,CASSVGPFRQGPVADTQYF
TRBJ2-3,TRBV5-6,-,-,15,TGTGCCAGCAGCTGTGGGGGGTTTAGCACAGATACGCAGTATTTT,CASSCGGFSTDTQYF
TRBJ2-2,TRBV7-2,TRBD2,-,16,TGTGCCAGCAGCTTAAACGGCGGGAGGGCCCCCGGGGAGCTGTTTTTT,CASSLNGGRAPGELFF
TRBJ2-7,TRBV4-1,TRBD1,once,14,TGCGCCAGCAGCCAAGGGCAGGGGGCCTACGAGCAGTACTTC,CASSQGQGAYEQYF
TRBJ2-7,TRBV6-5,-,-,16,TGTGCCAGCAGTTACGACGGGGGGACAAGAAATGAGGAGCAGTACTTC,CASSYDGGTRNEEQYF
TRBJ1-3,TRBV2,TRBD1,-,17,TGTGCCAGCAGTAGTATGGGACAGGGGAATATTGGAAACACCATATATTTT,CASSSMGQGNIGNTIYF
TRBJ1-1,TRBV4-2,-,-,14,TGTGCCAGCAGCCTTGGTAGGGGCGCCCCTGAAGCTTTCTTT,CASSLGRGAPEAFF
TRBJ1-1,TRBV18,-,-,12,TGTGCCAGCTATGCCGGGGACACTGAAGCTTTCTTT,CASYAGDTEAFF
TRBJ2-5,TRBV9,TRBD2,-,19,TGTGCCAGCAGCGTAGAATCCTGGGATAGCGGGAGACGGGGAGAGACCCAGTACTTC,CASSVESWDSGRRGETQYF
TRBJ1-1,TRBV29-1,-,-,11,TGCAGCGTTGGAGCGACAGAGGAAGCTTTCTTT,CSVGATEEAFF
TRBJ2-7,TRBV5-4,TRBD2,-,16,TGTGCCAGCAGCCTGGGACTAGCGGGAGCTACCTACGAGCAGTACTTC,CASSLGLAGATYEQYF
TRBJ1-2,TRBV19,-,-,15,TGTGCCAGTAGTACACAGGGACCGCTGTTCTATGGCTACACCTTC,CASSTQGPLFYGYTF
TRBJ1-4,TRBV7-8,TRBD1,once,16,TGTGCCAGCAGCATCCAGGACAGGCCCACTAATGAAAAACTGTTTTTT,CASSIQDRPTNEKLFF
TRBJ2-3,TRBV11-1,-,-,17,TGTGCCAGCAGCTTAGGCCCAACGGTGGAGAAACAAGATACGCAGTATTTT,CASSLGPTVEKQDTQYF
TRBJ2-4,TRBV23-1,-,-,16,TGCGCCAGCAGTCAATCAGGACAGCGGGCCAAAAACATTCAGTACTTC,CASSQSGQRAKNIQYF
TRBJ2-7,TRBV4-1,TRBD2,-,17,TGCGCCAGCAGCCTCTCAACTAGCGGGGTGGGCTCCTACGAGCAGTACTTC,CASSLSTSGVGSYEQYF
TRBJ2-3,TRBV18,TRBD1,-,18,TGTGCCAGCTCACCAAGAGGACAGGGGGCTACACTCACAGATACGCAGTATTTT,CASSPRGQGATLTDTQYF
TRBJ2-3,TRBV30,-,-,14,TGTGCCTGGAGCCCCCCGTTCGGGAAAGATACGCAGTATTTT,CAWSPPFGKDTQYF
TRBJ2-7,TRBV29-1,-,-,12,TGCAGCGGGAGGGGCAGGACTTACGAGCAGTACTTC,CSGRGRTYEQYF
TRBJ2-5,TRBV19,TRBD1,-,14,TGTGCCAGTAGTATGAAGGACAGGGGGGAGACCCAGTACTTC,CASSMKDRGETQYF
TRBJ1-2,TRBV5-4,-,-,14,TGTGCCAGCAGCCGTGGACAGCCCGAGAAGGGCTACACCTTC,CASSRGQPEKGYTF
TRBJ2-7,TRBV6-1,TRBD2,-,14,TGTGCCAGCAGTAGGACTAGCGCTGCCTACGAGCAGTACTTC,CASSRTSAAYEQYF
TRBJ2-2,TRBV4-1,-,-,15,TGCGCCAGCAGCCCTTCCGGTGGGAACACCGGGGAGCTGTTTTTT,CASSPSGGNTGELFF
TRBJ2-7,TRBV1,-,-,13,TGCACCAGCAGCCCCCCAGCGCTCAACGAGCAGTACTTC,CTSSPPALNEQYF
TRBJ1-2,TRBV29-1,TRBD1,few,14,TGCAGCGTTAAGGACAGGGGGCAAAACTATGGCTACACCTTC,CSVKDRGQNYGYTF